Shown below are 13 T cell receptor delta chains from a single sample sequenced in a study of γδ T cells in repeated Plasmodium falciparum infection. Gammadelta T cells were flow-sorted from PBMC into Vgamma9/Vdelta2+ and Vdelta2-negative populations for bulk analysis. TCRdb processed the multiplex PCR reads again with the CATT caller. The table has 85,000 to 90,000 delta-chain clones, almost 1.5% seen once. Material for sequencing was gamma-delta T cells from blood. The receptors come from a pool of human donors (malaria-infected and uninfected, not separated).

This clone was counted between two and nine times. This probably arose from a read error, given a far larger clone one base away. The same CDR3 can be traced to other DNA sequences in this sample. The V gene call reads TRDV3; no J gene was called; no check of the table's D call, TRDD3, against the DNA was made. Germline V gene data show CDR1 as TVYSNPD and CDR2 as GDNSRS (reference sequence). The CDR3 extends over 15 amino acids. CDR3 bases: TGTGCCTTTAGTCCAGGCTGGGGGATACTGAGGCCCTTGATCTTT. This sequence encodes CAFSPGWGILRPLIF.

Notes on this clone: The translation of this DNA and the TCRdb protein of a much larger clone differ at residue 13, probably owing to a read error; the protein shown here is translated from the DNA. J gene calling gave no result, while the V gene is TRDV1; the table assigns TRDD3, which was not confirmed against the DNA. The germline V gene has CDR1 TSWWSYY and CDR2 QGS. This CDR3 is 15 amino acids long. Here the CDR3 reads CALGDRPFYTDKHIF. As DNA, the CDR3 is TGTGCTCTTGGGGATAGACCCTTCTACACCGATAAACACATCTTT.

The sample holds a few counts of this clone. The protein TCRdb lists belongs to a much larger clone and differs from this DNA's translation at residue 8, which points to a read error; the protein shown is made from the DNA. The V and J genes are TRDV2 and TRDJ1; D unresolved. TCRdb offers no J gene call, so here the DNA was matched to germline to obtain one. V was cut by 5 bases and J by 7 bases, with 22 bases left in between. This CDR3 is 15 amino acids long. Germline values: CDR1 GEAIGNYY, CDR2 EKD. CDR3 in amino acids: CACVRTELYGPKLIF. The DNA for the CDR3 is TGTGCCTGTGTTCGCACAGAGTTGTACGGGCCTAAACTCATCTTT.

The table lists this clone with a few counts. J is TRDJ1 and V is TRDV1; possible D gene TRDD2, 6 bases. Matching the DNA to germline supplied the J gene, which TCRdb does not give. The V and J ends lost 4 bases and 5 bases respectively, with 17 bases between them. Germline values: CDR1 TSWWSYY, CDR2 QGS. The CDR3 runs to 15 residues. This chain's CDR3 is CALGGIPSILDKLIF. The CDR3 DNA reads TGTGCTCTTGGGGGGATTCCTTCCATACTAGATAAACTCATCTTT.

There are many counts of this clone. TCRdb pairs this DNA with a much larger clone's protein that differs at residue 13, likely a read error; the protein shown was translated from the DNA. This chain connects TRDV1 to TRDJ1; TRDD3 matches 13 bases. The J gene, missing from TCRdb, was assigned here through DNA to germline matching. This CDR3 has 21 amino acids. Trimming cost V 3 bases and J 0 bases; bases outside gene matches: 16. Germline V gene lookup returns CDR1 TSWWSYY and CDR2 QGS. CDR3 amino acids: CALGDLDGTGGYAIYTDKLIF. As DNA, the CDR3 is TGTGCTCTTGGGGATCTGGACGGTACTGGGGGATACGCCATATACACCGATAAACTCATCTTT.

Points on this clone: It differs at one base from a far larger clone, so likely a read error. The same CDR3 can be traced to other DNA sequences in this sample. J is TRDJ1 and V is TRDV2; the D gene is possibly TRDD3 (6 bases). Germline V CDR1 and CDR2: GEAIGNYY, EKD. V lost 2 bases to trimming and J lost 2 bases, with 29 bases between them. The CDR3 contains 20 residues. The CDR3: CACDRRYWVTKGRTTDKLIF. The CDR3 nucleotides read TGTGCCTGTGACAGACGGTACTGGGTCACCAAAGGGAGGACGACCGATAAACTCATCTTT.

This clone appeared a few times. This likely traces to a read error, being one base from a far larger clone. Other DNA sequences in this sample translate to the same CDR3. The V gene corresponds to TRDV1; no J gene was called; no check of the table's D call, TRDD3, against the DNA was made. Germline CDR1 reads TSWWSYY; CDR2 reads QGS. The CDR3 sequence is 15 residues long. The CDR3: CALGGIGTVTDKLIF. CDR3 bases: TGTGCTCTTGGAGGGATAGGGACCGTAACCGATAAGCTCATCTTT.

About this clone: This is likely an artifact of a read error, given a far larger clone one base away. This specimen includes other DNA sequences encoding the same CDR3. This CDR3 reads CACDTLGQTDKLIF. CDR3 DNA sequence: TGTGCCTGTGACACCCTGGGACAAACTGATAAACTCATCTTT. V is TRDV2 and J is TRDJ1; tentatively, D is TRDD3 (5 bases). No J segment appears in TCRdb, so it was assigned here by matching the sequence to germline. Germline V gene data show CDR1 as GEAIGNYY and CDR2 as EKD. Trimming stripped 0 bases from V and 5 bases from J, with 12 bases between. The CDR3 covers 14 residues.

In this sample, this clone turned up a few times. The chain employs TRDV1 and TRDJ1; TRDD3 is a possible D gene (6 bases). TCRdb carries no J gene annotation; the J gene was assigned here by matching the DNA with germline. This CDR3 region has 20 residues. With 2 bases removed from V and 0 bases from J, the gap between germline ends came to 25 bases. Looked up from germline, CDR1 is TSWWSYY and CDR2 is QGS. CDR3 protein: CALGESPTGLGSNYTDKLIF. CDR3 nucleotide sequence: TGTGCTCTTGGGGAATCCCCTACTGGGCTCGGATCGAACTACACCGATAAACTCATCTTT.

This clone was detected many times. TCRdb shows a much larger clone's protein in place of this DNA's translation, and the two differ at residue 5, likely through a read error; the protein shown is translated from the DNA. This sequence joins TRDV2 and TRDJ1, with 7 bases fitting TRDD3. The CDR3 spans 17 residues. CDR1 is GEAIGNYY, CDR2 EKD, per germline. V trimming: 3 bases; J trimming: 4 bases; junction bases outside the gene matches: 16. The DNA of the CDR3 is TGTGCCTGTGACGCTCAATACTGGGGCAGAGACGACGATAAACTCATCTTT. Protein: CACDAQYWGRDDDKLIF.

Remarks on this clone: The translation of this DNA and the TCRdb protein of a much larger clone differ at residue 13, probably owing to a read error; the protein shown here is translated from the DNA. This CDR3 is CAYRSASSLLGDSTDKLIF. As DNA, the CDR3 is TGTGCTTATAGGAGCGCGTCGTCCCTACTGGGGGATAGCACCGATAAACTCATCTTT. The rearrangement uses TRAV38-2/DV8 and TRDJ1; the match to TRDD3 covers 11 bases. Here the J gene came from matching the DNA to germline, since TCRdb omits it. The CDR3 contains 19 residues. Germline V CDR1 and CDR2: TSESDYY, QEAYKQQN. Germline trimming cut 0 bases from V and 1 base from J; bases unmatched to any gene: 11.

The rearrangement links TRDV1 to TRDJ1, with 9 nucleotides matching TRDD3. TCRdb offers no J gene call, so here the DNA was matched to germline to obtain one. The CDR3 spans 21 residues. Per germline, CDR1 TSWWSYY and CDR2 QGS. Trimming took 4 bases from V and 1 from J; bases not matched to a gene: 22. CDR3 nucleotides: TGTGCTCTTGGGGGCCATCCTACCACCGGCTGGGGGGATACCTTCACCGATAAACTCATCTTT. Translated: CALGGHPTTGWGDTFTDKLIF.

Comment on this clone: The amino acid sequence in TCRdb belongs to a much larger clone and departs from this DNA's translation at residue 7, likely a sequencing read error; the sequence shown is translated from the DNA. The chain couples TRDV1 to TRDJ1; D unresolved. Germline assignment: CDR1 TSWWSYY and CDR2 QGS. The V gene lost 1 base and the J gene lost 1 base, with 10 bases spanning the gap. The CDR3 contains 15 residues. The CDR3 coding sequence is TGTGCTCTTGGGGAACCCCGTCACCCCACCGATAAACTCATCTTT. Amino acids: CALGEPRHPTDKLIF.